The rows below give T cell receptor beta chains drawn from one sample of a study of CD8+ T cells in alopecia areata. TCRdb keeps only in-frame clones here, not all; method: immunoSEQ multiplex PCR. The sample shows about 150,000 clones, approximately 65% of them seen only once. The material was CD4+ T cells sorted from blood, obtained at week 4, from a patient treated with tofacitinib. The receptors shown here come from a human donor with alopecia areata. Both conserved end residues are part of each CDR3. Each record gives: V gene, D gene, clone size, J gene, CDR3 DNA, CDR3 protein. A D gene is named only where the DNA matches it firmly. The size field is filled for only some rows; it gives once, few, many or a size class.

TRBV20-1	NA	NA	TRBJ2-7	TGCAGTGCTAGAAGGGGCGACGAGCAGTACTTC	CSARRGDEQYF
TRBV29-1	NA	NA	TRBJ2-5	TGCAGCGTTGCCACAGAGACCCAGTACTTC	CSVATETQYF
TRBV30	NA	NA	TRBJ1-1	TGTGCCTGGAGTAGGGGGGATACTGAAGCTTTCTTT	CAWSRGDTEAFF
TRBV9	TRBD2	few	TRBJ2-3	TGTGCCAGCAGCGTAGCTTCGTCTAGCGGGGGTCCAGATACGCAGTATTTT	CASSVASSSGGPDTQYF
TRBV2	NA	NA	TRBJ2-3	TGTGCCAGCAGCCGGGCAGGGTTTTCCACAGATACGCAGTATTTT	CASSRAGFSTDTQYF
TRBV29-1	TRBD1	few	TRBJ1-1	TGCAGCGTTGGAAAAACAGGGGCCACTGAAGCTTTCTTT	CSVGKTGATEAFF
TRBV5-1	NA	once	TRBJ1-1	TGCGCCAGCAGCTTGGCCGCAGGGGACACTGAAGCTTTCTTT	CASSLAAGDTEAFF
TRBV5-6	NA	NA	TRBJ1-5	TGTGCCAGCAGTGTTAACTGGGCCCGGCAGCCCCAGCATTTT	CASSVNWARQPQHF
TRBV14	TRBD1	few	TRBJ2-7	TGTGCCAGCAGCCGGGGACAGGGGAGCTACGAGCAGTACTTC	CASSRGQGSYEQYF
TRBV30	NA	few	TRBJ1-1	TGTGCCTGGAGTCCCCAAGGCCCCCCTGAAGCTTTCTTT	CAWSPQGPPEAFF
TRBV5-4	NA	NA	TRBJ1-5	TGTGCCAGCAGCTTTAACGATCAGCCCCAGCATTTT	CASSFNDQPQHF